This T cell receptor (beta chain) was sequenced in a study of blood T cell repertoires in COVID-19. Study background: Spain, Italy and the United States supplied samples that represented acute and convalescent COVID-19. PBMCs, B-cell-depleted T cells, or T cells were the source of the cDNA or gDNA that made up the material.

Original handling: Reference gene primer amplification in the assay estimated nucleated cell counts. Produced via immunoSEQ multiplex PCR; TCRdb's table is partial and in-frame only. V and J calls plus clone size are reproduced from that table; the DNA served to infer D and trimming. The sample has under 90,000 clones, roughly 89% seen once. The germline V gene encodes CDR1 SGHTA and CDR2 FQGNSA. The V and J ends lost 5 bases and 2 bases respectively, with 12 bases between them. The CDR3 consists of 15 residues. V is TRBV7-2 and J is TRBJ1-4, with D perhaps matching TRBD1 (6 bases). Sequenced input: peripheral blood. The TCR originated in a man aged 60-69 years with acute or convalescent COVID-19. The CDR3 coding sequence is TGTGCCAGCAGCCCAAGACAGGCCACTAATGAAAAACTGTTTTTT. It yields the protein CASSPRQATNEKLFF. The complete variable domain, with remaining parts taken from reference TRBV7-2 and TRBJ1-4, reads GAGVSQSPSNKVTEKGKDVELRCDPISGHTALYWYRQSLGQGLEFLIYFQGNSAPDKSGLPSDRFSAERTGGSVSTLTIQRTQQEDSAVYLCASSPRQATNEKLFFGSGTQLSVL.